This T cell receptor beta chain appears in the sequencing data of a study of shared clonotypes between healthy human individuals. Study conclusions and caveats: Blood was the only sampled material, and tissue repertoires likely differ.

Clones were sequenced by immunoSEQ multiplex PCR, and TCRdb holds only the in-frame ones, with some missing. In the table there are about a million clones, around four fifths of which are singletons. V lost 4 bases and J lost 0, with 11 bases in between. CDR1 is MGHDK, CDR2 SYGVNS, per germline. The CDR3 loop spans 15 amino acids. Concerning this clone itself: Its antigen remains unidentified.

This chain links TRBV25-1 with TRBJ2-3; D might be TRBD2 (5 bases). This TCR was sampled from a man aged 18 to 35 in good health. The sample consisted of memory CD4+ T cells sorted from blood. Subset noted: CD45RA-negative fraction. CDR3 protein: CASSASGASTDTQYF. Written as DNA, the CDR3 is TGTGCCAGCAGTGCCAGCGGAGCTAGCACAGATACGCAGTATTTT.